Given below is one T cell receptor beta chain in context. Antigen: not known. These data belong to a study of radiotherapy plus CTLA-4 blockade in lung cancer. Broader study findings: Strongest reported response predictors: early blood clone changes and post-radiation interferon-beta. In blood, tumor-derived TCR clones expanded after radiotherapy plus ipilimumab.

The germline gives CDR1 LNHDA, CDR2 SQIVND (reference sequence). Trimming cost V 3 bases and J 3 bases, with 8 bases left between them. The CDR3 consists of 14 residues. Measured with immunoSEQ multiplex PCR; TCRdb has only the in-frame clones, and not every one. The sample carries tens of thousands of clones, almost 85% recorded once. The sample was peripheral blood, taken from a patient treated with radiotherapy plus ipilimumab. The rearrangement uses TRBV19 and TRBJ2-2, with D possibly TRBD1 on 6 matching bases. The clonotype originates from a human donor with non-small cell lung cancer whose response to radiotherapy plus ipilimumab could not be evaluated. The CDR3 nucleotides read TGTGCCAGTAGTATCGGGACATACACCGGGGAGCTGTTTTTT. Amino acids: CASSIGTYTGELFF.